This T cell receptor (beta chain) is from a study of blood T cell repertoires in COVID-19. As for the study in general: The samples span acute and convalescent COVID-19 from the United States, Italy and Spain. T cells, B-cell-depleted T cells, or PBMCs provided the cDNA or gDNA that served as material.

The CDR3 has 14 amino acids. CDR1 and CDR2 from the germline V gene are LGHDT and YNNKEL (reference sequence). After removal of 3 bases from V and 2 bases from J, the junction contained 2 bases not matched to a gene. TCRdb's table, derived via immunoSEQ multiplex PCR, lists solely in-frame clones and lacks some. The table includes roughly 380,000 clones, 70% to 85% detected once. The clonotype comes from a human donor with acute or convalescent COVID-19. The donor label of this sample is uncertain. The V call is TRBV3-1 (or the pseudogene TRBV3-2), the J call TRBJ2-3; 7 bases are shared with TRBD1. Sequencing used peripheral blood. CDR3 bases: TGTGCCAGCAGCCAGGGACAGCTCACAGATACGCAGTATTTT. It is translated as CASSQGQLTDTQYF.